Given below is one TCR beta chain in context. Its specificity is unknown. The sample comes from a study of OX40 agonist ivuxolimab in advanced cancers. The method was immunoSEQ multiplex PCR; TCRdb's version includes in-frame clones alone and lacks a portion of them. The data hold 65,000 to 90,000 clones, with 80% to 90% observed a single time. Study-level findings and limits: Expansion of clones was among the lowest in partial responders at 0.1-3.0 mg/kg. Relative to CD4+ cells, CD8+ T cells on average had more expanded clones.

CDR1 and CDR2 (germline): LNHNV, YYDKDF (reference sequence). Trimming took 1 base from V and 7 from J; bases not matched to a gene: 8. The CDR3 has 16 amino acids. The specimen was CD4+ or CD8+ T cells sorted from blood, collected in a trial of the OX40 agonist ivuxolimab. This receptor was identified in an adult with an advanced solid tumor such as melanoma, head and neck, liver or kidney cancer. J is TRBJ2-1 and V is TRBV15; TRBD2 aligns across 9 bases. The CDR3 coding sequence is TGTGCCACCAGCAGAGGGGGCTCTAGCGGGAATAATGAGCAGTTCTTC. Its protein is CATSRGGSSGNNEQFF. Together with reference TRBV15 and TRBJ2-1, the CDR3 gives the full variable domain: DAMVIQNPRYQVTQFGKPVTLSCSQTLNHNVMYWYQQKSSQAPKLLFHYYDKDFNNEADTPDNFQSRRPNTSFCFLDIRSPGLGDTAMYLCATSRGGSSGNNEQFFGPGTRLTVL.